Shown below are 18 T cell receptor beta chains from a single sample sequenced in a study of T cell repertoires in cytomegalovirus infection. These receptors' targets are unknown. MiXCR, applied by TCRdb to the reads, yields one record per CDR3 protein. The sample records approximately 1,000,000 distinct CDR3 sequences, around a third being singletons. Sequencing was performed on cultured CD8+ T cells from PBMCs, taken from culture after CMV antigen stimulation. These receptor sequences come from a human donor in good health (CMV status not recorded). Some clones in this sample may be carry-over from other donors' samples.

The chain uses TRBV19 and TRBJ1-6; D gene ambiguous. V dropped 5 bases and J dropped 7 bases, with 12 bases sitting between them. The CDR3 is 14 residues long. CDR1 is LNHDA, CDR2 SQIVND, per germline (reference sequence). In nucleotides, the CDR3 is TGTGCCAGTAGTCTAAAGTACGCCAATTCACCCCTCCACTTT. Amino acid sequence: CASSLKYANSPLHF.

This clonotype came up many times. The chain links TRBV7-2 to TRBJ1-2; no clear D. The CDR3 loop spans 11 amino acids. Germline-derived CDR1 and CDR2 are SGHTA and FQGNSA. With 1 base removed from V and 8 bases from J, the gap between germline ends came to 5 bases. The DNA for the CDR3 is TGTGCCAGCAGCTTAGTAGGGGGCTACACCTTC. The encoded protein is CASSLVGGYTF.

V usage is TRBV6-5 and J usage is TRBJ1-1, with a tentative D call TRBD1 (5 bases). Trimming took 0 bases from V and 1 from J, leaving 9 bases between them. The CDR3 has 15 residues. Per germline, CDR1 MNHEY and CDR2 SVGAGI. DNA of the CDR3: TGTGCCAGCAGTTACTCCTCCAGGGCGAACACTGAAGCTTTCTTT. Translation gives CASSYSSRANTEAFF.

This clonotype was seen ten or more times. The V gene is TRBV7-6, the J gene TRBJ1-1; TRBD1 matches 8 bases. The J segment lost 5 bases and the V segment lost 5 bases, leaving 7 bases of the junction unmatched. The CDR3 runs to 14 residues. Germline V lookup: CDR1 SGHVS, CDR2 FNYEAQ. In nucleotides, the CDR3 is TGTGCCAGCAGCGTGACAGGGGAAGGGACTGAAGCTTTCTTT. Encoded protein: CASSVTGEGTEAFF.

V and J are TRBV27 and TRBJ1-2; a possible D gene is TRBD1 (6 bases). This CDR3 is built from 14 residues. The V gene's germline CDR1 is MNHEY and CDR2 SMNVEV (reference sequence). V was trimmed by 6 bases and J by 3 bases, leaving 14 bases between them. The CDR3 protein is CASSSRGWDYGYTF. CDR3 nucleotide sequence: TGTGCCAGCAGCTCAAGGGGGTGGGACTATGGCTACACCTTC.

V usage is TRBV10-3 and J usage is TRBJ1-1; D is unresolved. V was cut by 3 bases and J by 0 bases, with 17 bases left in between. Germline CDR1 is ENHRY and CDR2 is SYGVKD. The CDR3 sequence is 17 residues long. The CDR3 DNA follows: TGTGCCATCAGTGATCGAGCCCGCGGGCCCATGAACACTGAAGCTTTCTTT. Translating gives CAISDRARGPMNTEAFF.

The table lists this clonotype with a count of one. This chain uses TRBV19 with TRBJ1-1, with D unresolved. The germline gives CDR1 LNHDA, CDR2 SQIVND (reference sequence). V lost 2 bases and J 1 base, leaving 5 bases between the germline ends. This CDR3 has 13 residues. CDR3 DNA sequence: TGTGCCAGTAGTATAAGTACGAACACTGAAGCTTTCTTT. It yields the protein CASSISTNTEAFF.

V gene TRBV7-9 combines with J gene TRBJ1-1; D gene unclear. Per the germline V gene, CDR1 is SEHNR and CDR2 is FQNEAQ (reference sequence). CDR3 length: 13 amino acids. With 4 bases removed from V and 4 bases from J, the gap between germline ends came to 10 bases. The CDR3 region has the DNA TGTGCCAGCAGCTCCCTCGGGCCCACTGAAGCTTTCTTT. Protein: CASSSLGPTEAFF.

V gene TRBV27 combines with J gene TRBJ2-1; possibly TRBD1 or TRBD2 for D (6 bases each). This CDR3 is built from 14 residues. The germline V and J ends were trimmed by 7 bases and 9 bases, with 19 bases remaining between them. Germline values: CDR1 MNHEY, CDR2 SMNVEV (reference sequence). The CDR3 sequence: CASMGTGMEGEQFF. The CDR3 nucleotides read TGTGCCAGCATGGGAACAGGGATGGAGGGTGAGCAGTTCTTC.

This clonotype was counted only a few times. This chain connects TRBV6-1 to TRBJ1-2; D is perhaps TRBD1 (5 bases). The V end lost 6 bases, the J end lost 8 bases, and 10 bases lay between the germline ends. Germline V gene lookup returns CDR1 MNHNS and CDR2 SASEGT. The CDR3 has 11 residues. In DNA, the CDR3 is TGTGCCAGCAGGAGGGGTAAAGGCTACACCTTC. Its protein is CASRRGKGYTF.

A word on this clonotype: A much larger clone differs by one base, so this may be a read error. This chain links TRBV7-2 with TRBJ2-3; D gene uncertain. CDR1 and CDR2 from the germline V gene are SGHTA and FQGNSA. The CDR3 extends over 14 amino acids. CDR3 sequence reads: CVSSITTSTDTQYF. CDR3 nucleotide sequence: TGTGTCAGCAGCATTACTACTAGCACAGATACGCAGTATTTT.

This clonotype was found a few times. This chain joins TRBV7-2 and TRBJ2-3; D may match TRBD1 or TRBD2 (6 bases each). V was pared by 1 base and J by 2 bases, with 10 bases between. The CDR3 loop spans 15 amino acids. Germline V lookup: CDR1 SGHTA, CDR2 FQGNSA. This chain's CDR3 is CASSLGGADTDTQYF. The CDR3 region has the DNA TGTGCCAGCAGCTTAGGGGGGGCCGACACAGATACGCAGTATTTT.

This clonotype was detected a few times. The genes are TRBV7-9 and TRBJ2-7; D unresolved. CDR1 and CDR2 from the germline V gene are SEHNR and FQNEAQ (reference sequence). V lost 0 bases to trimming and J lost 3 bases, with 15 bases between them. There are 16 residues in the CDR3. CDR3 nucleotides: TGTGCCAGCAGCTTAGCGGCAGGCCCAGGTCACTACGAGCAGTACTTC. This translates into CASSLAAGPGHYEQYF.

This clonotype was seen at least ten times. In nucleotides, the CDR3 is TGTGCCAGCAGTTTACAGAATTTGGGGACAGGGCTCAATCAGCCCCAGCATTTT. Amino acids: CASSLQNLGTGLNQPQHF. This chain uses TRBV28 with TRBJ1-5; 9 nucleotides match TRBD1. The CDR3 length is 18 residues. CDR1 is MDHEN, CDR2 SYDVKM, per germline. J lost 3 bases, V lost 2 bases, and 11 bases had no gene match.

The chain uses TRBV15 and TRBJ1-1, with D unclear. This CDR3 has 15 amino acids. Germline CDR1 reads LNHNV; CDR2 reads YYDKDF (reference sequence). Trimming took 5 bases from V and 1 from J, leaving 14 bases between them. The CDR3 DNA follows: TGTGCCACCAGCGGCCTGGACGGGAAGAACACTGAAGCTTTCTTT. Protein product: CATSGLDGKNTEAFF.

Many counts were recorded for this clonotype. The V call is TRBV7-8, the J call TRBJ2-7; D is unresolved. V was clipped by 5 bases and J by 4 bases, with 12 bases between them. The V gene's germline CDR1 is SGHVS and CDR2 FQNEAQ. The CDR3 has 13 amino acids. CDR3 DNA sequence: TGTGCCAGCAGCCTCCGCTGGGGTTACGAGCAGTACTTC. Protein sequence: CASSLRWGYEQYF.

The chain is built from TRBV3-1 and TRBJ1-6; 7 bases map to TRBD1. The V gene end was trimmed by 0 bases and the J gene end by 2 bases; junction bases not matched to a gene: 4. CDR3 length: 17 amino acids. Per germline, CDR1 LGHDT and CDR2 YNNKEL (reference sequence). The CDR3 DNA reads as TGTGCCAGCAGCCAAGATCCAGGGGGAACCTATAATTCACCCCTCCACTTT. This codes for CASSQDPGGTYNSPLHF.

This clonotype has just a few counts. This sequence joins TRBV7-2 and TRBJ1-4; D gene uncertain. Germline V CDR1 and CDR2: SGHTA, FQGNSA. This CDR3 comprises 11 residues. Trimming shortened V by 7 bases and J by 15 bases, and 15 bases separated the two germline ends. The CDR3 region is CASTFDGRVFF. CDR3 in DNA: TGTGCCAGCACCTTCGACGGCCGGGTGTTTTTT.